These 22 T cell receptor beta chains were all obtained from the same sample, sequenced in a study of blood T cell repertoires in COVID-19. TCRdb's copy holds only in-frame clones and misses some; the assay was immunoSEQ multiplex PCR. The sample lists approximately 270,000 clones; around 88% were seen once. Sequencing input: peripheral blood. The receptors come from a woman aged 25-40 years with COVID-19, enrolled during active disease.

There are a few counts of this clone. The chain employs TRBV30 and TRBJ1-2; D is uncertain. Germline CDR1 and CDR2: GTSNPN and SVGIG (reference sequence). The CDR3 loop spans 11 amino acids. Trimming shortened V by 2 bases and J by 5 bases, and 6 bases separated the two germline ends. The CDR3 nucleotides read TGTGCCTGGAGTAATCTATATGGCTACACCTTC. It codes for CAWSNLYGYTF.

This chain uses TRBV24-1 with TRBJ2-2, with D possibly matching TRBD2 (5 bases). The CDR3 is 15 residues long. V lost 9 bases to trimming and J lost 7 bases, with 20 bases between them. In germline, CDR1 is KGHDR, CDR2 SFDVKD. CDR3 protein: CATASRRVEGGELFF. The CDR3 nucleotides are TGTGCCACCGCCTCTCGAAGGGTAGAGGGCGGGGAGCTGTTTTTT.

The chain couples TRBV5-1 to TRBJ1-2; TRBD1 might be the D (6 bases). With 2 bases removed from V and 5 bases from J, the gap between germline ends came to 10 bases. The CDR3 totals 13 residues. Germline V gene lookup returns CDR1 SGHRS and CDR2 YFSETQ. This chain's CDR3 is CASSFQGGYGYTF. Written as DNA, the CDR3 is TGCGCCAGCAGCTTCCAAGGGGGATATGGCTACACCTTC. Combining the CDR3 with reference TRBV5-1 and TRBJ1-2 gives the whole variable domain KAGVTQTPRYLIKTRGQQVTLSCSPISGHRSVSWYQQTPGQGLQFLFEYFSETQRNKGNFPGRFSGRQFSNSRSEMNVSTLELGDSALYLCASSFQGGYGYTFGSGTRLTVV.

V is TRBV21-1 and J is TRBJ2-2; whether TRBD1, the table's D call, matches the DNA was not checked. TRBV21-1 is labeled a pseudogene. The length of the CDR3 is 13 residues. CDR3 region: CASHTGEGGELFF. DNA for the CDR3: TGTGCCAGCCACACAGGGGAAGGCGGGGAGCTGTTTTTT.

This clone has only one observation. The gene calls are TRBV6-2 or TRBV6-3 and TRBJ2-7, with D possibly matching TRBD2 (5 bases). CDR3 length equals 13 residues. Looked up from germline, CDR1 is MNHEY and CDR2 is SVGEGT. V was trimmed by 0 bases and J by 6 bases, leaving 9 bases between them. Written as DNA, the CDR3 is TGTGCCAGCAGTTACTCTCTAGGAGGCGAGCAGTACGTC. Its translation is CASSYSLGGEQYV.

This sequence joins TRBV18 and TRBJ1-3, with a possible D match to TRBD2 (5 bases). The better agreement between TRBJ2-2 and the DNA end casts doubt on the J call. This CDR3 comprises 16 residues. Germline CDR1 is KGHSH and CDR2 is LQKENI. The CDR3 sequence: CASSSLGRSNTGELFF. CDR3 nucleotides: TGTGCCAGCTCCTCTCTTGGGAGATCGAACACCGGGGAGCTGTTTTTT.

The J gene is TRBJ2-1, the V gene TRBV7-6, with TRBD1 matching over 7 bases. Trimming removed 2 bases from V and 6 bases from J; junction bases left unmatched: 7. Germline lookup yields CDR1 SGHVS and CDR2 FNYEAQ. The length of the CDR3 is 15 residues. CDR3 region: CASSLHRGIANEQFF. CDR3 in DNA: TGTGCCAGCAGCTTACACAGGGGAATTGCCAATGAGCAGTTCTTC.

The chain has TRBV7-2 and TRBJ1-2, with TRBD1 matching 9 bases. Per germline, CDR1 SGHTA and CDR2 FQGNSA. Trimming removed 2 bases from V and 4 bases from J; junction bases left unmatched: 5. This CDR3 is built from 15 residues. The CDR3 loop reads CASSLPGTGTYGYTF. Written as DNA, the CDR3 is TGTGCCAGCAGCTTACCCGGGACAGGGACCTATGGCTACACCTTC.

About this clone itself: Mismatch with germline at one junction end may stem from a read error. The chain couples TRBV5-5 to TRBJ1-2; TRBD1 might be the D (6 bases). The CDR3 runs 13 residues. Germline values: CDR1 SGHKS, CDR2 YYEKEE (reference sequence). The CDR3 loop is CASSLVDRLLPRF. The CDR3 region has the DNA TGTGCCAGCAGCTTGGTGGACAGATTATTGCCCCGCTTC.

The chain is built from TRBV3-1 (or the pseudogene TRBV3-2) and TRBJ1-4; 10 bases fit TRBD1. Per the germline V gene, CDR1 is LGHDT and CDR2 is YNNKEL (reference sequence). V dropped 5 bases and J dropped 7; count of bases not matched to a gene: 7. There are 15 residues in the CDR3. The CDR3 DNA reads TGTGCCAGCAGCAACCGGGACAGGGGACTTGAAAAACTGTTTTTT. Encoded protein: CASSNRDRGLEKLFF.

The chain uses TRBV27 and TRBJ1-4, with 11 bases lining up with TRBD1. Germline CDR1 reads MNHEY; CDR2 reads SMNVEV (reference sequence). The CDR3 runs 14 residues. Trimming cost V 6 bases and J 8 bases; bases outside gene matches: 5. The CDR3 DNA sequence: TGTGCCAGCAGCATGGACAGGGGGCCCGAAAAACTGTTTTTT. This translates into CASSMDRGPEKLFF.

V gene TRBV27 combines with J gene TRBJ2-1, with TRBD1 matching over 7 bases. The CDR3 is made up of 13 amino acids. The germline V gene has CDR1 MNHEY and CDR2 SMNVEV (reference sequence). In DNA, the CDR3 is TGTGCTTCGGGCAGGGGGACCTACAATGAGCAGTTCTTC. It specifies CASGRGTYNEQFF.

About this clone itself: Other DNA sequences in the sample encode the same CDR3. The V and J genes are TRBV5-4 and TRBJ2-5, with D possibly being TRBD1 (5 bases). V dropped 0 bases and J dropped 1 base, with 7 bases sitting between them. The germline CDR1 and CDR2 sequences are SGHNT and YYREEE (reference sequence). This CDR3 has 14 residues. As DNA, the CDR3 is TGTGCCAGCAGCTTGGCAGGGATCCAAGAGACCCAGTACTTC. Amino acids: CASSLAGIQETQYF.

Here the CDR3 DNA reads TGTGCCTGGGAACTGGGACAGGGGAGAAATAGCAATCAGCCCCAGCATTTT. It specifies CAWELGQGRNSNQPQHF. The chain links TRBV30 to TRBJ1-5, with 10 bases fitting TRBD1. The CDR3 runs to 17 residues. Per germline, CDR1 GTSNPN and CDR2 SVGIG (reference sequence). The junction had 10 bases not matched to a gene; V was cut back by 5 bases and J by 0 bases.

The CDR3 DNA sequence: TGTGCCAGCAGTTACGGGACTAGCGGGGCTCGGGAGACCCAGTACTTC. It translates to CASSYGTSGARETQYF. V usage is TRBV6-5 and J usage is TRBJ2-5; TRBD2 matches 13 bases. The CDR3 consists of 16 residues. The junction had 5 bases not matched to a gene; V was cut back by 2 bases and J by 5 bases. Germline CDR1 and CDR2: MNHEY and SVGAGI.

The chain combines TRBV24-1 with TRBJ2-2, with a tentative D call TRBD2 (6 bases). The ends were cut back, 7 bases at V and 0 bases at J, with 11 bases in the middle. There are 15 residues in the CDR3. The germline V gene has CDR1 KGHDR and CDR2 SFDVKD. The CDR3 loop reads CATRGGGANTGELFF. The CDR3 DNA reads as TGTGCCACCAGGGGCGGCGGGGCGAACACCGGGGAGCTGTTTTTT.

The chain is built from TRBV28 and TRBJ2-2; TRBD2 matches at 7 bases. The CDR3 is 13 residues long. V shed 6 bases and J 6 bases; nucleotides not matched to a gene: 4. The germline V gene has CDR1 MDHEN and CDR2 SYDVKM. CDR3 sequence: CASRRTRSGELFF. The CDR3, as DNA: TGTGCCAGCAGGAGGACTAGGTCCGGGGAGCTGTTTTTT.

This clone was observed once. The rearrangement links TRBV9 to TRBJ2-3, with TRBD2 identical over 11 bases. CDR3 length: 16 amino acids. CDR1 and CDR2 from the germline V gene are SGDLS and YYNGEE. V shed 2 bases and J 5 bases; nucleotides not matched to a gene: 7. CDR3 nucleotides: TGTGCCAGCAGCGTCCTTAGCGGGAGGGCGGGAGATACGCAGTATTTT. Its protein is CASSVLSGRAGDTQYF.

The chain has TRBV2 and TRBJ2-5; D uncertain. The CDR3 consists of 13 residues. Trimming took 9 bases from V and 0 from J, leaving 11 bases between them. From germline, CDR1 is SNHLY and CDR2 FYNNEI. The CDR3 reads CASFLRYQETQYF. In DNA form, the CDR3 reads TGTGCCAGTTTTCTTCGGTACCAAGAGACCCAGTACTTC.

The chain employs TRBV4-2 and TRBJ1-6; 7 nucleotides line up with TRBD1. The junction had 18 bases not matched to a gene; V was cut back by 1 base and J by 9 bases. Germline CDR1 is LGHNA and CDR2 is YNFKEQ. This CDR3 has 19 amino acids. The CDR3: CASSQGALTGNTKGSPLHF. CDR3 nucleotide sequence: TGTGCCAGCAGCCAAGGGGCCTTGACAGGGAATACGAAGGGTTCACCCCTCCACTTT.

This rearrangement joins TRBV6-5 to TRBJ1-2; 9 nucleotides match TRBD1. Germline V gives CDR1 MNHEY, CDR2 SVGAGI. This CDR3 is built from 15 residues. The ends lost 2 bases at V and 1 base at J; junction bases unmatched: 2. The CDR3 bases are TGTGCCAGCAGTTACGGGACAGGGTTTAACTATGGCTACACCTTC. Its protein is CASSYGTGFNYGYTF.

V and J are TRBV9 and TRBJ2-3; 15 nucleotides match TRBD2. V shed 2 bases, J shed 6 bases, and the junction held 10 bases outside the gene matches. Germline loops: CDR1 SGDLS, CDR2 YYNGEE. The CDR3 consists of 18 residues. The CDR3 DNA reads TGTGCCAGCAGCGTGGGCACCCCGGGACTAGCGGGGGGTGATACGCAGTATTTT. This sequence encodes CASSVGTPGLAGGDTQYF.